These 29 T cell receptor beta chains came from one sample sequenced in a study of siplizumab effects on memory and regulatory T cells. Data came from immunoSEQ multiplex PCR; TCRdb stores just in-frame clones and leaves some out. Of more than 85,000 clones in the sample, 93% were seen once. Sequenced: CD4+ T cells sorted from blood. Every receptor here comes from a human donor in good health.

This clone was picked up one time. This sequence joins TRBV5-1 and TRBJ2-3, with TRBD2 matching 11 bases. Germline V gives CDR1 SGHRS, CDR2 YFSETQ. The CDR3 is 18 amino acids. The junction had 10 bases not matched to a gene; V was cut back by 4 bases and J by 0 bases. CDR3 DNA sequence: TGCGCCAGCAGCGGAAGACTAGCGGGGTGGGGAAGCACAGATACGCAGTATTTT. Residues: CASSGRLAGWGSTDTQYF.

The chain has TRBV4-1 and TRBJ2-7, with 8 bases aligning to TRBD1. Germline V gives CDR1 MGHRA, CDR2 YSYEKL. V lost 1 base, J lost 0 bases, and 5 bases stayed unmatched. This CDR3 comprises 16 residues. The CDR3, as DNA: TGCGCCAGCAGCCAAGCAGGGGGCCTTAGCTCCTACGAGCAGTACTTC. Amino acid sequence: CASSQAGGLSSYEQYF.

The CDR3 loop is CASNIMNTEAFF. DNA of the CDR3: TGTGCCAGCAATATCATGAACACTGAAGCTTTCTTT. The chain recombines TRBV2 with TRBJ1-1; D not certain. The CDR3 totals 12 residues. V shed 7 bases and J shed 0 bases, with 6 bases lying between them. Germline assignment: CDR1 SNHLY and CDR2 FYNNEI. The variable domain in full, completed from reference TRBV2 and TRBJ1-1, reads EPEVTQTPSHQVTQMGQEVILRCVPISNHLYFYWYRQILGQKVEFLVSFYNNEISEKSEIFDDQFSVERPDGSNFTLKIRSTKLEDSAMYFCASNIMNTEAFFGQGTRLTVV.

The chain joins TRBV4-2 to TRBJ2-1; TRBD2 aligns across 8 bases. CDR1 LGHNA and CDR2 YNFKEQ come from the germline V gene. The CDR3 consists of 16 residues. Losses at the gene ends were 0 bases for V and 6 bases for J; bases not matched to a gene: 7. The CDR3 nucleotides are TGTGCCAGCAGCCAAGAAGCGGGAGCGTTAGTCAATGAGCAGTTCTTC. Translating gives CASSQEAGALVNEQFF.

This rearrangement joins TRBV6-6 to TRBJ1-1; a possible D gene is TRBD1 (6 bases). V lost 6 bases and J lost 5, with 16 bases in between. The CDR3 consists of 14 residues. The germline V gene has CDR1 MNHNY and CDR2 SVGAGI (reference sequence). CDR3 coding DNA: TGTGCCAGCAGAATACAGGGAATTTGGACTGAAGCTTTCTTT. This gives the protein CASRIQGIWTEAFF.

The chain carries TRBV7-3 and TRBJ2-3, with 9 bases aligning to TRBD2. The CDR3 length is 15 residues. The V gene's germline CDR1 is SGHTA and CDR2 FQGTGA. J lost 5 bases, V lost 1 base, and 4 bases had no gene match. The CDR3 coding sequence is TGTGCCAGCAGCTTAAGATTAGCGGGAGTAGATACGCAGTATTTT. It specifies CASSLRLAGVDTQYF.

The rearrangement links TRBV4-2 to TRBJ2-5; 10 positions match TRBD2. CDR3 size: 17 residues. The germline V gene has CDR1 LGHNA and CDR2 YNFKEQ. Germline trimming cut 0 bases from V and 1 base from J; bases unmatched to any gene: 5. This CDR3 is CASSQESSGGLQETQYF. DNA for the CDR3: TGTGCCAGCAGCCAAGAGTCTAGCGGGGGCCTCCAAGAGACCCAGTACTTC.

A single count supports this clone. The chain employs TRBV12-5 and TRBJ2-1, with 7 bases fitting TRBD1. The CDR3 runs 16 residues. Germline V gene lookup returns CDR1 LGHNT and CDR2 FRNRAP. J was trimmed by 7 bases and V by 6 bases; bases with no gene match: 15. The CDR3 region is CASGFNIQGRGNEQFF. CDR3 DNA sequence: TGTGCTAGTGGCTTTAATATACAGGGGAGAGGGAATGAGCAGTTCTTC.

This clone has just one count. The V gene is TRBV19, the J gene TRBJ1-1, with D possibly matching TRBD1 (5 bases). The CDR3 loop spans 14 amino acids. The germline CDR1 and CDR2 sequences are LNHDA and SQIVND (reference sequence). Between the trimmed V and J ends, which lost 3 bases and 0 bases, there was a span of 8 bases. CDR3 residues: CASSILGLNTEAFF. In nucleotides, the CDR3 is TGTGCCAGTAGTATTTTGGGGCTGAACACTGAAGCTTTCTTT.

The CDR3 sequence: CASSLGGGNHQPQHF. DNA for the CDR3: TGTGCCAGCAGCTTAGGGGGAGGTAATCATCAGCCCCAGCATTTT. J is TRBJ1-5 and V is TRBV5-6; D possibly corresponds to TRBD1 (6 bases). V was cut by 2 bases and J by 5 bases, with 14 bases left in between. The CDR3 totals 15 residues. Per the germline V gene, CDR1 is SGHDT and CDR2 is YYEEEE.

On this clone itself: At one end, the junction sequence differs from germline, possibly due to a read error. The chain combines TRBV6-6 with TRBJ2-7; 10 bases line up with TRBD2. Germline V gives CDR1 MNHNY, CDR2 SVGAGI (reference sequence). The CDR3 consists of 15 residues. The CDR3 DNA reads TGTGCCAGCACCCTCAGCGGGGGGGCCTCCCACGAGCAGTACTTC. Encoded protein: CASTLSGGASHEQYF.

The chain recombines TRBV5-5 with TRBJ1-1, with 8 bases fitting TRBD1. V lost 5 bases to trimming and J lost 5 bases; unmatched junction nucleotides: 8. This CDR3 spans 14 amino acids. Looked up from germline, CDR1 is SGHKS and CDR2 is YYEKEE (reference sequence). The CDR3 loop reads CASSPGTGGTEAFF. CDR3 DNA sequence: TGTGCCAGCAGTCCCGGGACAGGCGGGACTGAAGCTTTCTTT.

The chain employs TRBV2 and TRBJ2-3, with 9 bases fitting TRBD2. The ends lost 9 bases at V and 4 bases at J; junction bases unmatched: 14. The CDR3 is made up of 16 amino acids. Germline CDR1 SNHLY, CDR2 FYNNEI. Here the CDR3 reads CASKQGTSMRADTQYF. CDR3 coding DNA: TGTGCCAGTAAACAAGGGACTAGCATGAGAGCAGATACGCAGTATTTT.

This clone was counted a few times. In nucleotides, the CDR3 is TGTGCCAGCAGCGACGGCCGGGACAGGGGGCAGTCGGACACTGAAGCTTTCTTT. This encodes CASSDGRDRGQSDTEAFF. The chain links TRBV9 to TRBJ1-1; 12 positions agree with TRBD1. CDR1 is SGDLS, CDR2 YYNGEE, per germline. V lost 3 bases, J lost 3 bases, and 12 bases stayed unmatched. CDR3 size: 18 residues. Supplemented by reference TRBV9 and TRBJ1-1, the full variable domain reads DSGVTQTPKHLITATGQRVTLRCSPRSGDLSVYWYQQSLDQGLQFLIQYYNGEERAKGNILERFSAQQFPDLHSELNLSSLELGDSALYFCASSDGRDRGQSDTEAFFGQGTRLTVV.

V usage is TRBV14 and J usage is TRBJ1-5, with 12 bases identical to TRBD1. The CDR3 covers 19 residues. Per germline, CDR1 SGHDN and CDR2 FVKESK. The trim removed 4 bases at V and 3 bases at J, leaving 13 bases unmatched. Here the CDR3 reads CASSLGAGQGASFNQPQHF. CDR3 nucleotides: TGTGCCAGCAGCCTTGGGGCGGGACAGGGGGCGAGTTTCAATCAGCCCCAGCATTTT. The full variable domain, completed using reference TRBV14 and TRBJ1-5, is EAGVTQFPSHSVIEKGQTVTLRCDPISGHDNLYWYRRVMGKEIKFLLHFVKESKQDESGMPNNRFLAERTGGTYSTLKVQPAELEDSGVYFCASSLGAGQGASFNQPQHFGDGTRLSIL.

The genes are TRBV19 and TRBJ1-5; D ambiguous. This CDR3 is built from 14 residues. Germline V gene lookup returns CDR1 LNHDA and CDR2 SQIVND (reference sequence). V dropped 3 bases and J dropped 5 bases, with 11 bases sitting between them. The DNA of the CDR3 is TGTGCCAGTAGTATCGTTCACGGGGATCAGCCCCAGCATTTT. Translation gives CASSIVHGDQPQHF.

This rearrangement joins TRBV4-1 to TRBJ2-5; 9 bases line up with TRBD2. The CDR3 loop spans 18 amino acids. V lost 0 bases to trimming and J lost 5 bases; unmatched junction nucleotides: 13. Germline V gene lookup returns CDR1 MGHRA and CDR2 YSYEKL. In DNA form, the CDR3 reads TGCGCCAGCAGCCAAGAGTCTAGCGGGGCATCCCACGGGGAGACCCAGTACTTC. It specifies CASSQESSGASHGETQYF.

CDR3 in amino acids: CSVLDGTNYGYTF. In DNA form, the CDR3 reads TGCAGCGTTTTGGACGGAACTAACTATGGCTACACCTTC. This chain joins TRBV29-1 and TRBJ1-2, with D unresolved. V gave up 5 bases and J gave up 0 bases, with 10 bases separating them. Germline V lookup: CDR1 SQVTM, CDR2 ANQGSEA. There are 13 residues in the CDR3.

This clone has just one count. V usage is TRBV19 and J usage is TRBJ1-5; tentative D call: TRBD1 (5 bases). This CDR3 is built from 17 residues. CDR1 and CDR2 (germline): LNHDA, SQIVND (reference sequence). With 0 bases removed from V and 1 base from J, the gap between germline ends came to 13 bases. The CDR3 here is CASSIDFRRGSNQPQHF. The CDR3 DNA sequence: TGTGCCAGTAGTATAGATTTTCGGAGGGGAAGCAATCAGCCCCAGCATTTT.

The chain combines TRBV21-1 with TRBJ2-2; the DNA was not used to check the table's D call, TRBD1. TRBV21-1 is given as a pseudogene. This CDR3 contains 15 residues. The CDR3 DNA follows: TGTGCCAGCAGCTTGCAACAGGGGCCCACCGGGGAGCTGTTTTTT. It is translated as CASSLQQGPTGELFF.

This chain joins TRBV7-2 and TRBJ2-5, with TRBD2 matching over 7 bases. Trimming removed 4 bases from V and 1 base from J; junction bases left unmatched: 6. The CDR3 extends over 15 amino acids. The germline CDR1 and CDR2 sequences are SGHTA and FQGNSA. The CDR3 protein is CASSSSGHSQETQYF. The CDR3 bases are TGTGCCAGCAGCTCTAGCGGACATTCCCAAGAGACCCAGTACTTC.

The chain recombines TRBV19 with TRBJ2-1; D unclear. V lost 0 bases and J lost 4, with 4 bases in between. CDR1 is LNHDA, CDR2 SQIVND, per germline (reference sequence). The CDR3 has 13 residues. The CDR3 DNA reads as TGTGCCAGTAGTATAGATAGATACAATGAGCAGTTCTTC. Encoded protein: CASSIDRYNEQFF.

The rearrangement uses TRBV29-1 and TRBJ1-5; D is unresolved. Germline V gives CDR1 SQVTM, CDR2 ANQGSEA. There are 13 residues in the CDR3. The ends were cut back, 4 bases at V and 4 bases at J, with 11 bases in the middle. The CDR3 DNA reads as TGCAGCGTTGGGGAGAGCCCGAATCAGCCCCAGCATTTT. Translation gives CSVGESPNQPQHF. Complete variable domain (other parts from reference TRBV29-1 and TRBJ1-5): SAVISQKPSRDICQRGTSLTIQCQVDSQVTMMFWYRQQPGQSLTLIATANQGSEATYESGFVIDKFPISRPNLTFSTLTVSNMSPEDSSIYLCSVGESPNQPQHFGDGTRLSIL.

CDR3 sequence reads: CASHPFAEYNEQFF. CDR3 DNA sequence: TGTGCCAGCCATCCCTTTGCGGAGTACAATGAGCAGTTCTTC. V and J are TRBV9 and TRBJ2-1; D gene ambiguous. The CDR3 length is 14 residues. CDR1 and CDR2 from the germline V gene are SGDLS and YYNGEE. With 7 bases removed from V and 4 bases from J, the gap between germline ends came to 15 bases.

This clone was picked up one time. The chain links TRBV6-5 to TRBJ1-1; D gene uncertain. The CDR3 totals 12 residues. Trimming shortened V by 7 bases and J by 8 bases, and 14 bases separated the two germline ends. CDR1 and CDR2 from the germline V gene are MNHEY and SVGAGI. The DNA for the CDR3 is TGTGCCAGCACTCAACACCTGGGGGAAGCTTTCTTT. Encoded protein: CASTQHLGEAFF.

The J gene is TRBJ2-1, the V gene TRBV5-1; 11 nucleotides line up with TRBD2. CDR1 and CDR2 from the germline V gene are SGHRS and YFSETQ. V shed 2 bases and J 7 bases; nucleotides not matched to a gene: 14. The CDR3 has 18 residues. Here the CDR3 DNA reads TGCGCCAGCAGCTTACTCGTAGCGGGAGGGCCACAGACGAATGAGCAGTTCTTC. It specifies CASSLLVAGGPQTNEQFF. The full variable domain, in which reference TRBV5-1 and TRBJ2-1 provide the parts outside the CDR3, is KAGVTQTPRYLIKTRGQQVTLSCSPISGHRSVSWYQQTPGQGLQFLFEYFSETQRNKGNFPGRFSGRQFSNSRSEMNVSTLELGDSALYLCASSLLVAGGPQTNEQFFGPGTRLTVL.

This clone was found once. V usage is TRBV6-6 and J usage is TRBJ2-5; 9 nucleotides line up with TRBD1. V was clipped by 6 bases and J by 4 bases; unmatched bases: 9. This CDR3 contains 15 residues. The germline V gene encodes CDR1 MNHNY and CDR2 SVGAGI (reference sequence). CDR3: CASSQVTGGGETQYF. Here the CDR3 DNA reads TGTGCCAGCAGCCAGGTGACAGGGGGTGGAGAGACCCAGTACTTC.

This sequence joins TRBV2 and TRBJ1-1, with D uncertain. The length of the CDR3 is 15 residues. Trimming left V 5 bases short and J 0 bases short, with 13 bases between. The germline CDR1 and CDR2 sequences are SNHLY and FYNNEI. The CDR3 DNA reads TGTGCCAGCAGTAGTCAGGCCACTCTGAACACTGAAGCTTTCTTT. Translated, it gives CASSSQATLNTEAFF.

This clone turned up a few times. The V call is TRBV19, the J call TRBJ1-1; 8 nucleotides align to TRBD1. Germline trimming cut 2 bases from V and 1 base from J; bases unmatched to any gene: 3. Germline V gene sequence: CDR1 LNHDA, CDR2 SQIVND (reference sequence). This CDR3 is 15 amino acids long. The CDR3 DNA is TGTGCCAGTAGTATAAGGGACAGGTGGAACACTGAAGCTTTCTTT. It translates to CASSIRDRWNTEAFF. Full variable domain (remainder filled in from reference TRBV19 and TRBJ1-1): DGGITQSPKYLFRKEGQNVTLSCEQNLNHDAMYWYRQDPGQGLRLIYYSQIVNDFQKGDIAEGYSVSREKKESFPLTVTSAQKNPTAFYLCASSIRDRWNTEAFFGQGTRLTVV.